This TCR beta chain comes out of a study of response to subunit inactivated influenza vaccine (dated by TCRdb to between 2018 and 2020). Some background on the complete study: Deep quantitative T cell receptor repertoire profiling was used in the study to track responses to a trivalent subunit inactivated influenza vaccine. Paper-wide results and their limitations: It was suggested by the authors that each seasonal influenza vaccination may recruit only a limited number of new T cells.

CDR1 and CDR2 are read off the germline V gene as SGHAT and FQNNGV. Relative to germline, V is 1 base shorter and J is 11 bases shorter, with 8 bases between their ends. The CDR3 starts with the cysteine, ends with the phenylalanine, and has 11 residues. Only the CDR3 DNA is retained, 33 bases long and in frame from the first base. Remarks on this clonotype: No cognate antigen has been identified for it. No qualities accompany the bases; no much larger clone lies one base away.

The library was produced with RT-PCR. This sample was sequenced with an Illumina HiSeq 2500. TCRdb itself trimmed the public reads at Q25 with fastp, ran MiXCR and retained productive beta chains. Every CDR3 protein is listed once, alongside the most common genes and DNA of its rows. In this sample the table shows 450,000 to 500,000 distinct CDR3 sequences, 9.5% to 13% of which occur a single time. The top ten hold about an eighth of the sample. This specimen's time point label, interpreted: 45 days after influenza vaccine administration. The chain couples TRBV11-2 to TRBJ1-1; no confident D gene assignment can be made. The clonotype originates from a man in his fifties who received an inactivated influenza vaccine. Donor details come from another sample of the same person, matched by shared clones. The material was PBMCs from blood, obtained about 40 days after vaccination. The CDR3 corresponds to CASSLGAAAFF. The DNA sequence reads TGTGCCAGCAGCTTAGGAGCTGCTGCTTTCTTT.